The 3 T cell receptor beta chains given below trace back to one sample, sequenced in a study of blood T cell repertoires in COVID-19. Generated by immunoSEQ multiplex PCR, the TCRdb table keeps only in-frame clones and is missing some. The sample has hundreds of thousands of clones, less than 90% seen once; the top ten hold just under 20%. The sequencing input was peripheral blood. Receptor source: a man younger than 40 with active or convalescent COVID-19.

The chain combines TRBV28 with TRBJ2-7, with D maybe TRBD1 (6 bases). V lost 10 bases and J lost 4, with 17 bases in between. Germline CDR1 is MDHEN and CDR2 is SYDVKM. This CDR3 is built from 13 residues. CDR3 DNA sequence: TGTGCCACGCATCAGGGGTCGAGGTACGAGCAGTACTTC. Translating it yields CATHQGSRYEQYF.

The chain recombines TRBV11-3 with TRBJ2-1; D is undetermined. In germline, CDR1 is SGHNT, CDR2 YENEEA. CDR3 size: 14 residues. The V gene lost 5 bases and the J gene lost 0 bases, with 8 bases spanning the gap. The CDR3 nucleotides read TGTGCCAGCAGCGTGAGAGGCTCCTACAATGAGCAGTTCTTC. Encoded protein: CASSVRGSYNEQFF.

The chain recombines TRBV11-2 with TRBJ2-2; 7 nucleotides match TRBD1. The CDR3 contains 17 residues. The junction had 15 bases not matched to a gene; V was cut back by 7 bases and J by 4 bases. The germline V gene encodes CDR1 SGHAT and CDR2 FQNNGV. CDR3 nucleotides: TGTGCCAGCACCGTGCACCACAGGGGACGGGCCACCGGGGAGCTGTTTTTT. Its protein is CASTVHHRGRATGELFF.